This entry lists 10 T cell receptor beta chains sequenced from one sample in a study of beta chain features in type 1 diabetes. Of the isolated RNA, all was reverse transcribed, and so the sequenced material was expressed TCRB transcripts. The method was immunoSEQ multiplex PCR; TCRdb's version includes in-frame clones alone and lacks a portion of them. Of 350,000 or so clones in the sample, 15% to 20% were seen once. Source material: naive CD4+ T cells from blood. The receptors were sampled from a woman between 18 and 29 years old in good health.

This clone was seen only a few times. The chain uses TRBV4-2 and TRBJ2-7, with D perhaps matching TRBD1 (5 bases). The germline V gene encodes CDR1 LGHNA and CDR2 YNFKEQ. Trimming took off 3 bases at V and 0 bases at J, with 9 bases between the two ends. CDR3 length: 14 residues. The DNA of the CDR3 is TGTGCCAGCAGCCACGCAGGGTCCTCCTACGAGCAGTACTTC. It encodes CASSHAGSSYEQYF.

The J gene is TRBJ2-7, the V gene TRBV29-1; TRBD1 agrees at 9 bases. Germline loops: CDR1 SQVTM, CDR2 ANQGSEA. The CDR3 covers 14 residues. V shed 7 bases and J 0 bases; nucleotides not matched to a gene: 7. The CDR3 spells CSGFRDRVSYEQYF. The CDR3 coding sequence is TGCAGCGGCTTCCGGGACAGGGTCTCCTACGAGCAGTACTTC.

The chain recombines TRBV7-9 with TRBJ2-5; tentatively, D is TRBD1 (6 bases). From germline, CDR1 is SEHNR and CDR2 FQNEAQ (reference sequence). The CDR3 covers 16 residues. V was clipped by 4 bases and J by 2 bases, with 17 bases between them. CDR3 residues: CASSSSRTDLQETQYF. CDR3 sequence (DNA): TGTGCCAGCAGCTCCTCCAGGACAGATCTTCAAGAGACCCAGTACTTC. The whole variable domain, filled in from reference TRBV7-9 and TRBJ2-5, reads DTGVSQNPRHKITKRGQNVTFRCDPISEHNRLYWYRQTLGQGPEFLTYFQNEAQLEKSRLLSDRFSAERPKGSFSTLEIQRTEQGDSAMYLCASSSSRTDLQETQYFGPGTRLLVL.

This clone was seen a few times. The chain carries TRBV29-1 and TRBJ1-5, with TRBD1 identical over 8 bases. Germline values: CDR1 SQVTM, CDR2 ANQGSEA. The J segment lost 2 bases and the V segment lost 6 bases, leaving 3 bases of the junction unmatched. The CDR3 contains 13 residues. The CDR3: CSVGTGRNQPQHF. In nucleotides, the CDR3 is TGCAGCGTGGGGACAGGACGCAATCAGCCCCAGCATTTT.

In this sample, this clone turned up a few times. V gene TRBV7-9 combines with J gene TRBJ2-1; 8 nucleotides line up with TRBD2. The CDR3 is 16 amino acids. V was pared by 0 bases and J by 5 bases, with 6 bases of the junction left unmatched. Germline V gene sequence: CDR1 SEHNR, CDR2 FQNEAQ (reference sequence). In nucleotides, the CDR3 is TGTGCCAGCAGCTTAGCGAAACTAGCGGTTGACAATGAGCAGTTCTTC. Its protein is CASSLAKLAVDNEQFF.

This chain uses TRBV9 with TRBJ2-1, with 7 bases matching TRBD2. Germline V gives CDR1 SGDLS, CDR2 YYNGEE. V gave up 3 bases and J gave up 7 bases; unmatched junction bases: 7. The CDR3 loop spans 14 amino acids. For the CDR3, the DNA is TGTGCCAGCAGCGAGAAGGGACTACAGAATGAGCAGTTCTTC. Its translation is CASSEKGLQNEQFF.

Here the CDR3 reads CASSAEGVPNQPQHF. CDR3 DNA sequence: TGTGCCAGCTCAGCCGAGGGGGTCCCCAATCAGCCCCAGCATTTT. The chain recombines TRBV18 with TRBJ1-5, with D possibly being TRBD1 (6 bases). CDR1 is KGHSH, CDR2 LQKENI, per germline. Trimming removed 5 bases from V and 3 bases from J, with 14 bases in between. This CDR3 is built from 15 residues.

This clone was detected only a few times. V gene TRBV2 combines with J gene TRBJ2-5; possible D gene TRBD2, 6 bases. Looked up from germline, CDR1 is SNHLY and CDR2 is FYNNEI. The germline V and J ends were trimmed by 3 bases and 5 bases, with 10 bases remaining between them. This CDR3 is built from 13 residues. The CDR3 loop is CASSEGGRETQYF. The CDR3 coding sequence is TGTGCCAGCAGTGAGGGGGGACGGGAGACCCAGTACTTC.

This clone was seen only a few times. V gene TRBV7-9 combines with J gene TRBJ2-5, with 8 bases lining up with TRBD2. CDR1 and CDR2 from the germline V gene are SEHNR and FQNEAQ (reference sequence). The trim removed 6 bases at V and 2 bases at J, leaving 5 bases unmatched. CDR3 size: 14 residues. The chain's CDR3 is CASRSSGGQETQYF. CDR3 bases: TGTGCCAGCAGATCCAGCGGGGGTCAAGAGACCCAGTACTTC.

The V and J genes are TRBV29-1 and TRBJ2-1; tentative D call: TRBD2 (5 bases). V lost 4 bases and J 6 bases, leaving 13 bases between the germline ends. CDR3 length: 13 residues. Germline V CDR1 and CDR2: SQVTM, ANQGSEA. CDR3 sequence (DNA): TGCAGCGTTGGTGTATCCGGGGTCAATGAGCAGTTCTTC. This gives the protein CSVGVSGVNEQFF.